Here is one T cell receptor beta chain with its context. CDR1 SGHTA and CDR2 FQGTGA come from the germline V gene. This CDR3 is 14 amino acids long. V gave up 5 bases and J gave up 0 bases, with 5 bases separating them. The sample is drawn from a study of PD-L1 blockade in urothelial cancer. Turning to the study itself: Bladder-origin urothelial cancer in males covered most of the roughly 29 patients. Anywhere from 0 to 3 prior chemotherapy regimens had been received by patients. Analysis of blood occurred 3 weeks (second dose) and 6 weeks after treatment start.

Templates that were synthetic TCR analogs were spiked into each PCR. Clones were read by immunoSEQ multiplex PCR, and TCRdb kept only the in-frame ones, dropping some. The data contain about 46,000 clones, under 85% of them seen just once; the ten biggest clones take up approximately 2%. Time point defined: peripheral blood 6 weeks after treatment start. The sequencing here drew on PBMCs, taken around atezolizumab (anti-PD-L1) treatment. This sequence was found in a man aged 45-65 years with urothelial cancer. The chain couples TRBV7-3 to TRBJ2-6; D gene uncertain. This CDR3 reads CASSADSGANVLTF. In DNA, the CDR3 is TGTGCCAGCAGCGCAGACTCTGGGGCCAACGTCCTGACTTTC. Full variable domain (outside the CDR3, taken from reference TRBV7-3 and TRBJ2-6): GAGVSQTPSNKVTEKGKYVELRCDPISGHTALYWYRQSLGQGPEFLIYFQGTGAADDSGLPNDRFFAVRPEGSVSTLKIQRTERGDSAVYLCASSADSGANVLTFGAGSRLTVL.